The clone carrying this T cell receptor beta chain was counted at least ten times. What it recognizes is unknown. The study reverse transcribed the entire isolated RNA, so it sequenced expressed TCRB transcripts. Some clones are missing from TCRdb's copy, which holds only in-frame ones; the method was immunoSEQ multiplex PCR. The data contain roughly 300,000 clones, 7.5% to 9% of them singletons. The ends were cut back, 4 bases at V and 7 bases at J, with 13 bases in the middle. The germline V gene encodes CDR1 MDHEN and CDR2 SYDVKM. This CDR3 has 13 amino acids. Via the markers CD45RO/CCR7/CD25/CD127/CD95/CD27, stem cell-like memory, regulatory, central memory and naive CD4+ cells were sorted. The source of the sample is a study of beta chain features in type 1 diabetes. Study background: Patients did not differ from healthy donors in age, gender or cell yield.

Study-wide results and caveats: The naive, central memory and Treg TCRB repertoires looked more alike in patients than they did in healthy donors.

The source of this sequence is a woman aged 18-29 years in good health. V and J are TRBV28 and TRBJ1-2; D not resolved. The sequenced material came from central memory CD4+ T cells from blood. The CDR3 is CASSSPPEVGYTF. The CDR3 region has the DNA TGTGCCAGCAGTTCCCCCCCCGAGGTTGGCTACACCTTC.